What follows is one T cell receptor (beta chain) and its context. Its antigen remains unidentified. This entry is derived from a study of CD8 T cells in Susac syndrome. Whole-study findings and limits: The relatively small number of individuals in the TCR sequencing and HLA analysis was acknowledged by the study.

The multiple sclerosis controls were treatment-naive patients, and their relapsing-remitting disease was stable or active. TEMRA cells were enriched by FACS, while CD8+ and CD4+ T cells were obtained through a negative isolation that was performed magnetically. RNA totalling about 0.45 to 1 ug underwent reverse transcription with random hexamers. Amplification of TCR beta CDR3 spanned 54 Vbeta and 13 Jbeta via immunoSEQ multiplex PCR. TCRdb itself ran the immunoSEQ multiplex PCR reads through MiXCR, one entry per CDR3 protein. The sample yields about 300,000 distinct CDR3 sequences, about 88% seen once. This CDR3 spans 12 amino acids. CDR1 is SGHDN, CDR2 FVKESK, per germline. V lost 4 bases to trimming and J lost 11 bases, with 13 bases between them.

The chain employs TRBV14 and TRBJ2-3; D is undetermined. The TCR originated in a human donor with multiple sclerosis. Specimen: CD8+ T cells from PBMCs. The DNA for the CDR3 is TGTGCCAGCAGCCCGATGGTAGGAGAGCAGTATTTT. It encodes CASSPMVGEQYF.